This T cell receptor beta chain derives from a study of identical twins. Each CDR3 protein is one row after TCRdb ran MiXCR on the 5' RACE reads. The sample has some 760,000 distinct CDR3 sequences, over 15% seen once. Deletions cut 2 bases from V and 6 bases from J, with 10 bases between. Germline loops: CDR1 SGHVS, CDR2 FNYEAQ. The CDR3 is 13 residues long. Separately, the same data were catalogued under a study of T cells expressing NK-cell markers. This second report adds: Restricting sorting to alpha-beta TCR T cells was achieved in several experiments by an anti-gamma-delta TCR antibody.

The sequenced sample consisted of PBMCs. The chain links TRBV7-6 to TRBJ1-1, with D perhaps TRBD1 (5 bases). This receptor was obtained from a woman under 30 in good health. In nucleotides, the CDR3 is TGTGCCAGCAGCTTATCAGGGACTTCTGAAGCTTTCTTT. Protein sequence: CASSLSGTSEAFF.